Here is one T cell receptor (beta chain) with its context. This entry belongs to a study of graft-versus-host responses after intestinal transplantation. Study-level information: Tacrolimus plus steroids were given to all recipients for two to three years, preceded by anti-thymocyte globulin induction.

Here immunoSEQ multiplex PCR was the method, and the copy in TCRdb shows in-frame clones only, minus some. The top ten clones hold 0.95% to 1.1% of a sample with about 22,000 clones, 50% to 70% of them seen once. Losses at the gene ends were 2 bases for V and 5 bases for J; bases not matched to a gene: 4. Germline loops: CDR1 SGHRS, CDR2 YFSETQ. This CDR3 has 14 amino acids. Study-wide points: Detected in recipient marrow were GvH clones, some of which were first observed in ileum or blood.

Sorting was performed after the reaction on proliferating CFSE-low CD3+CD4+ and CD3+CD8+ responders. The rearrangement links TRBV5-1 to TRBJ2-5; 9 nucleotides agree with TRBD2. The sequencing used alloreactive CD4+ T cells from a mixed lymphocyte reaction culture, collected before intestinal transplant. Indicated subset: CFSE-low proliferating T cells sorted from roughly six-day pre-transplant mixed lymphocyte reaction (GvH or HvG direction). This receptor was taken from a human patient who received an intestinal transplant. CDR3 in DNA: TGCGCCAGCAGCTTTGCGGGGGGGCAGGAGACCCAGTACTTC. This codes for CASSFAGGQETQYF.